The next 21 T cell receptor beta chains were all read from a single sample in a study of cytomegalovirus exposure and HLA in healthy donors. Clones were sequenced by immunoSEQ multiplex PCR, and TCRdb holds only the in-frame ones, with some missing. The profile shows 150,000 to 160,000 clones, approximately 86% of them singletons. Sequenced sample: PBMCs. The receptors stem from a human donor in good health.

This chain links TRBV29-1 with TRBJ1-2; TRBD1 agrees at 12 bases. CDR1 is SQVTM, CDR2 ANQGSEA, per germline. V shed 2 bases and J 5 bases; nucleotides not matched to a gene: 6. The CDR3 has 15 residues. The CDR3 DNA reads as TGCAGCGTTGAAAAGGGGACAGGGGGCGTATATGGCTACACCTTC. This gives the protein CSVEKGTGGVYGYTF.

The V and J genes are TRBV7-2 and TRBJ1-1; no definite D call. The CDR3 totals 13 residues. Trimming left V 5 bases short and J 5 bases short, with 12 bases between. CDR1 is SGHTA, CDR2 FQGNSA, per germline. This CDR3 is CASSPTGWTEAFF. CDR3 in DNA: TGTGCCAGCAGCCCAACGGGGTGGACTGAAGCTTTCTTT. The variable domain in full, with the rest retrieved from reference TRBV7-2 and TRBJ1-1, is GAGVSQSPSNKVTEKGKDVELRCDPISGHTALYWYRQSLGQGLEFLIYFQGNSAPDKSGLPSDRFSAERTGGSVSTLTIQRTQQEDSAVYLCASSPTGWTEAFFGQGTRLTVV.

The gene calls are TRBV28 and TRBJ2-1, with 11 nucleotides matching TRBD1. The trim removed 5 bases at V and 8 bases at J, leaving 8 bases unmatched. The CDR3 contains 15 residues. Germline values: CDR1 MDHEN, CDR2 SYDVKM. This chain's CDR3 is CASSVQGTGGYEQFF. Written as DNA, the CDR3 is TGTGCCAGCAGTGTCCAAGGGACAGGGGGTTATGAGCAGTTCTTC.

V usage is TRBV30 and J usage is TRBJ2-1; 11 bases are shared with TRBD2. There are 15 residues in the CDR3. Germline lookup yields CDR1 GTSNPN and CDR2 SVGIG (reference sequence). V lost 3 bases and J lost 7; bases outside the gene matches: 8. This chain's CDR3 is CAWSATSGSWNEQFF. The CDR3 DNA follows: TGTGCCTGGAGCGCAACTAGCGGGAGTTGGAATGAGCAGTTCTTC. The full variable domain, rest sourced from reference TRBV30 and TRBJ2-1, is SQTIHQWPATLVQPVGSPLSLECTVEGTSNPNLYWYRQAAGRGLQLLFYSVGIGQISSEVPQNLSASRPQDRQFILSSKKLLLSDSGFYLCAWSATSGSWNEQFFGPGTRLTVL.

This rearrangement joins TRBV4-1 to TRBJ2-1, with 8 bases aligning to TRBD2. In germline, CDR1 is MGHRA, CDR2 YSYEKL. V was clipped by 0 bases and J by 10 bases; unmatched bases: 11. The CDR3 length is 16 residues. The CDR3 region has the DNA TGCGCCAGCAGCCAAGATGGGACTAGGGGGAGCGAAGAGCAGTTCTTC. Its translation: CASSQDGTRGSEEQFF.

This clone appeared a single time. The chain uses TRBV29-1 and TRBJ1-2; 10 bases agree with TRBD1. With 6 bases clipped from V and 0 bases from J, the junction kept 7 bases outside the gene matches. Looked up from germline, CDR1 is SQVTM and CDR2 is ANQGSEA. The CDR3 consists of 15 residues. This CDR3 reads CSVTQGQGTNYGYTF. Here the CDR3 DNA reads TGCAGCGTCACTCAGGGACAGGGGACTAACTATGGCTACACCTTC.

The chain links TRBV14 to TRBJ2-1; 11 bases fit TRBD2. Germline CDR1 reads SGHDN; CDR2 reads FVKESK. V was pared by 4 bases and J by 3 bases, with 5 bases of the junction left unmatched. This CDR3 spans 16 amino acids. The CDR3 loop reads CASSRLAGSYYNEQFF. The CDR3 bases are TGTGCCAGCAGCCGACTAGCGGGATCGTACTACAATGAGCAGTTCTTC.

This sequence joins TRBV28 and TRBJ2-7, with a possible D match to TRBD1 (6 bases). Germline V gives CDR1 MDHEN, CDR2 SYDVKM. V was shortened by 6 bases and J by 1 base, with 13 bases between the two germline ends. CDR3 size: 14 residues. CDR3 protein: CASSNPRGSYEQYF. The CDR3 region has the DNA TGTGCCAGCAGCAACCCCAGGGGATCCTACGAGCAGTACTTC.

As DNA, the CDR3 is TGCGCCAGCAGCCCAGCGCGGGACTCACCCCTCCACTTT. Its protein product is CASSPARDSPLHF. The chain links TRBV5-1 to TRBJ1-6, with D tentatively TRBD1 (5 bases). The CDR3 runs 13 residues. Between the trimmed V and J ends, which lost 4 bases and 10 bases, there was a span of 12 bases. Germline V lookup: CDR1 SGHRS, CDR2 YFSETQ.

V gene TRBV5-6 combines with J gene TRBJ1-1, with D possibly matching TRBD1 (6 bases). The germline V gene has CDR1 SGHDT and CDR2 YYEEEE. CDR3 length equals 14 residues. Trimming stripped 0 bases from V and 8 bases from J, with 14 bases between. CDR3 residues: CASSLDRRGREAFF. CDR3 bases: TGTGCCAGCAGCTTGGACCGCAGGGGCCGGGAAGCTTTCTTT.

CDR3 residues: CSVQPTASGANVLTF. In DNA form, the CDR3 reads TGCAGCGTTCAGCCGACAGCCTCTGGGGCCAACGTCCTGACTTTC. The J gene is TRBJ2-6, the V gene TRBV29-1; the D gene is possibly TRBD1 (5 bases). This CDR3 spans 15 amino acids. Germline V gives CDR1 SQVTM, CDR2 ANQGSEA. The V end was cut by 5 bases, the J end by 0 bases, with 11 bases between.

The chain uses TRBV5-1 and TRBJ2-5; D may be TRBD1 (6 bases). Germline CDR1 reads SGHRS; CDR2 reads YFSETQ. This CDR3 comprises 13 residues. V was shortened by 4 bases and J by 5 bases, with 12 bases between the two germline ends. The CDR3 bases are TGCGCCAGCAGCCCGGGGACATACGAGACCCAGTACTTC. Translating gives CASSPGTYETQYF.

Comments on this clone: An end of the junction differs from the germline gene, which may be a read error. The rearrangement joins TRBV19 to TRBJ1-5; D call uncertain. In germline, CDR1 is LNHDA, CDR2 SQIVND (reference sequence). The CDR3 spans 15 residues. In DNA form, the CDR3 reads TGTGCCAGTACAAGAAACGACCTTAGCTATCAGCCCCAGCATTTT. This translates into CASTRNDLSYQPQHF.

The rearrangement joins TRBV2 to TRBJ2-5; 7 bases map to TRBD2. V dropped 6 bases and J dropped 5; count of bases not matched to a gene: 6. The CDR3 runs 13 residues. Germline values: CDR1 SNHLY, CDR2 FYNNEI. As DNA, the CDR3 is TGTGCCAGCAGGAGCGACGGGGGGGAGACCCAGTACTTC. It is translated as CASRSDGGETQYF.

This chain connects TRBV14 to TRBJ2-7, with D possibly being TRBD2 (5 bases). The V end lost 0 bases, the J end lost 0 bases, and 18 bases lay between the germline ends. Germline V CDR1 and CDR2: SGHDN, FVKESK. This CDR3 region has 18 residues. The DNA for the CDR3 is TGTGCCAGCAGCCAAGACGAGGGATTCGCACTACTCTCCTACGAGCAGTACTTC. Translating it yields CASSQDEGFALLSYEQYF. The variable domain in full, with the rest retrieved from reference TRBV14 and TRBJ2-7, is EAGVTQFPSHSVIEKGQTVTLRCDPISGHDNLYWYRRVMGKEIKFLLHFVKESKQDESGMPNNRFLAERTGGTYSTLKVQPAELEDSGVYFCASSQDEGFALLSYEQYFGPGTRLTVT.

The rearrangement joins TRBV2 to TRBJ2-7, with 10 bases matching TRBD2. The length of the CDR3 is 15 residues. Germline V gene sequence: CDR1 SNHLY, CDR2 FYNNEI. V lost 2 bases to trimming and J lost 4 bases; unmatched junction nucleotides: 5. This chain's CDR3 is CASSETERGGYEQYF. The CDR3 DNA sequence: TGTGCCAGCAGTGAAACAGAGCGGGGGGGGTACGAGCAGTACTTC.

The CDR3 loop reads CASSFDTNYGYTF. DNA of the CDR3: TGTGCCAGCAGCTTCGACACTAACTATGGCTACACCTTC. The gene calls are TRBV5-4 and TRBJ1-2, with D unresolved. Per the germline V gene, CDR1 is SGHNT and CDR2 is YYREEE (reference sequence). The CDR3 extends over 13 amino acids. V lost 2 bases and J lost 0, with 5 bases in between.

The V gene is TRBV15, the J gene TRBJ1-3, with D unclear. Per germline, CDR1 LNHNV and CDR2 YYDKDF (reference sequence). The CDR3 runs 16 residues. V lost 1 base, J lost 0 bases, and 10 bases lay in between. CDR3 sequence (DNA): TGTGCCACCAGCAGAGGTGGGAGTTACTCTGGAAACACCATATATTTT. This encodes CATSRGGSYSGNTIYF.

The J gene is TRBJ2-5, the V gene TRBV6-4, with D perhaps matching TRBD1 (5 bases). The CDR3 loop spans 14 amino acids. Germline V gene data show CDR1 as MRHNA and CDR2 as SNTAGT. Trimming cost V 10 bases and J 2 bases, with 17 bases left between them. In nucleotides, the CDR3 is TGTGCCAAAAACGCTACAGGCGAACAAGAGACCCAGTACTTC. Translation: CAKNATGEQETQYF.

This clone has only a few counts. V and J are TRBV4-1 and TRBJ1-5, with D uncertain. Germline V gives CDR1 MGHRA, CDR2 YSYEKL. The CDR3 covers 15 residues. Trimming took 0 bases from V and 4 from J, leaving 10 bases between them. The CDR3 nucleotides read TGCGCCAGCAGCCAAGATAACGGGGTTAATCAGCCCCAGCATTTT. The encoded protein is CASSQDNGVNQPQHF.

Only one count was recorded for this clone. Other nucleotide sequences in the sample specify the same CDR3. This chain uses TRBV2 with TRBJ1-1; the match to TRBD1 covers 7 bases. V shed 4 bases and J 1 base; nucleotides not matched to a gene: 0. The V gene's germline CDR1 is SNHLY and CDR2 FYNNEI. The CDR3 extends over 13 amino acids. CDR3 amino acids: CASSGQGNTEAFF. CDR3 in DNA: TGTGCCAGCAGTGGACAGGGGAACACTGAAGCTTTCTTT.